Detailed here is one T cell receptor (beta chain). Its specificity is unknown. This sample stems from a study of CD8 T cells in ankylosing spondylitis. Study-wide results and limits: Reportedly, matched ankylosing spondylitis synovial fluid was significantly enriched for disease-linked clones.

5'-RACE, quantitative and with molecular barcodes, yielded the TCR beta libraries. MiXCR was run by TCRdb on the 5' RACE reads, yielding one entry per CDR3 protein. The repertoire holds 250,000 or so distinct CDR3 sequences, with about 24% as singletons. Sequences were obtained from blood, either unsorted or a sorted T cell fraction (not recorded which). The TCR sequence derives from a male donor with ankylosing spondylitis or in good health (not recorded which).

The CDR3 DNA reads as TGTGCCAGCAGAGATAGCGGGGGCACCACAGATACGCAGTATTTT. It translates to CASRDSGGTTDTQYF. The V and J genes are TRBV12-3 or TRBV12-4 and TRBJ2-3; 9 bases line up with TRBD2. With 6 bases clipped from V and 2 bases from J, the junction kept 6 bases outside the gene matches. The CDR3 loop spans 15 amino acids.